These 32 T cell receptor beta chains were all obtained from the same sample, sequenced in a study of blood T cell repertoires in COVID-19. Sequencing was performed with immunoSEQ multiplex PCR; in TCRdb, only in-frame clones are kept and a portion is missing. This sample has roughly 180,000 clones, with around 87% found just once. Source material: peripheral blood. All receptors derive from a woman under 40 with active or convalescent COVID-19.

The chain recombines TRBV12-3 or TRBV12-4 with TRBJ1-1; the D is unclear. Trimming removed 5 bases at V and 7 bases at J, with 11 bases between. The CDR3 is 12 residues long. In DNA, the CDR3 is TGTGCCAGCAGTGCTTACACCATTGAAGCTTTCTTT. Translating gives CASSAYTIEAFF.

The rearrangement links TRBV5-4 to TRBJ2-7; possibly TRBD1 for D (6 bases). CDR3 length equals 14 residues. Germline CDR1 reads SGHNT; CDR2 reads YYREEE (reference sequence). V was cut by 4 bases and J by 2 bases, with 13 bases left in between. In DNA form, the CDR3 reads TGTGCCAGCAGCGGAGCCCAGGGGCCCTACGAGCAGTACTTC. As protein: CASSGAQGPYEQYF.

The rearrangement links TRBV4-2 to TRBJ2-7, with D possibly TRBD2 on 5 matching bases. The CDR3 consists of 13 residues. The germline CDR1 and CDR2 sequences are LGHNA and YNFKEQ. Trimming removed 0 bases from V and 5 bases from J, with 8 bases in between. The CDR3 DNA is TGTGCCAGCAGCCAAGATCAGAGGGACGAGCAGTACTTC. Protein product: CASSQDQRDEQYF.

Worth noting for this clone: The junction and the germline gene differ at one end; a read error may be behind it. The gene calls are TRBV7-7 and TRBJ1-3; D remains unclear. This CDR3 spans 17 amino acids. Germline V gene lookup returns CDR1 SSHAT and CDR2 FNYEAQ (reference sequence). The CDR3 reads CASSLIVRLSYGNTIYF. In DNA, the CDR3 is TGTGCTAGCAGCTTAATTGTCCGACTAAGCTACGGAAACACCATATATTTT.

The chain is built from TRBV5-1 and TRBJ1-1; TRBD1 might be the D (6 bases). V shed 4 bases and J shed 5 bases, with 15 bases lying between them. Per germline, CDR1 SGHRS and CDR2 YFSETQ. The length of the CDR3 is 14 residues. CDR3 residues: CASSRTGSGTEAFF. The CDR3 DNA sequence: TGCGCCAGCAGCCGTACAGGGTCGGGGACTGAAGCTTTCTTT.

The chain carries TRBV24-1 and TRBJ2-1; D gene uncertain. Trimming left V 3 bases short and J 4 bases short, with 12 bases between. Per germline, CDR1 KGHDR and CDR2 SFDVKD. The CDR3 runs 15 residues. The CDR3 sequence is CATSDRERRYNEQFF. The DNA for the CDR3 is TGTGCCACCAGTGATAGAGAGCGTCGGTACAATGAGCAGTTCTTC.

The chain recombines TRBV5-1 with TRBJ2-1; 11 bases are a match to TRBD2. V was pared by 0 bases and J by 4 bases, with 3 bases of the junction left unmatched. Germline values: CDR1 SGHRS, CDR2 YFSETQ. CDR3 length equals 16 residues. CDR3 residues: CASSLVASGGYNEQFF. The CDR3 coding sequence is TGCGCCAGCAGCTTGGTTGCTAGCGGGGGGTACAATGAGCAGTTCTTC.

The V gene is TRBV5-8, the J gene TRBJ2-1, with a tentative D call TRBD2 (6 bases). CDR3 length equals 16 residues. The V gene lost 0 bases and the J gene lost 9 bases, with 19 bases spanning the gap. The germline V gene encodes CDR1 SGHTS and CDR2 YDEGEE. The CDR3 coding sequence is TGTGCCAGCAGCTTGGCCGGACGGGACTCGCAGCGTGAGCAGTTCTTC. Translated: CASSLAGRDSQREQFF.

V gene TRBV3-1 (or the pseudogene TRBV3-2) combines with J gene TRBJ1-1, with D uncertain. CDR1 is LGHDT and CDR2 is YNNKEL in the germline V gene (reference sequence). Trimming stripped 0 bases from V and 10 bases from J, with 12 bases between. CDR3 size: 13 residues. CDR3 residues: CASSQDLGSGAFF. Written as DNA, the CDR3 is TGTGCCAGCAGCCAAGACCTCGGGTCGGGAGCTTTCTTT.

The gene calls are TRBV28 and TRBJ2-3, with TRBD2 matching over 12 bases. CDR1 and CDR2 (germline): MDHEN, SYDVKM. V was clipped by 4 bases and J by 5 bases; unmatched bases: 4. This CDR3 spans 15 amino acids. Here the CDR3 reads CASSSRLAGVDTQYF. In nucleotides, the CDR3 is TGTGCCAGCAGTTCGCGACTAGCGGGAGTAGATACGCAGTATTTT. The variable domain in full, with the rest retrieved from reference TRBV28 and TRBJ2-3, is DVKVTQSSRYLVKRTGEKVFLECVQDMDHENMFWYRQDPGLGLRLIYFSYDVKMKEKGDIPEGYSVSREKKERFSLILESASTNQTSMYLCASSSRLAGVDTQYFGPGTRLTVL.

Points on this clone: The junction departs from the called germline gene at one end, perhaps through a read error. The chain links TRBV7-7 to TRBJ2-7; 11 nucleotides agree with TRBD2. This CDR3 spans 18 amino acids. Germline CDR1 SSHAT, CDR2 FNYEAQ (reference sequence). CDR3 protein: CASSLGGSGRGSSYEQYF. The DNA of the CDR3 is TGTGCTAGCAGCTTAGGTGGTAGCGGGAGGGGTAGCTCCTACGAGCAGTACTTC.

The genes are TRBV10-1 and TRBJ1-2; no definite D call. The CDR3 totals 14 residues. Germline loops: CDR1 WNHNN, CDR2 SYGVQD (reference sequence). V was shortened by 0 bases and J by 0 bases, with 5 bases between the two germline ends. Written as DNA, the CDR3 is TGCGCCAGCAGTGAGTCAACAACTAACTATGGCTACACCTTC. It codes for CASSESTTNYGYTF.

The V gene is TRBV19, the J gene TRBJ1-5; 11 bases line up with TRBD1. V was pared by 7 bases and J by 4 bases, with 12 bases of the junction left unmatched. Germline V gene data show CDR1 as LNHDA and CDR2 as SQIVND (reference sequence). The CDR3 sequence is 17 residues long. As DNA, the CDR3 is TGTGCCAGTAATACAATCGGACAGGGGGCGACAAATCAGCCCCAGCATTTT. It encodes CASNTIGQGATNQPQHF. The whole variable domain, filled in from reference TRBV19 and TRBJ1-5, reads DGGITQSPKYLFRKEGQNVTLSCEQNLNHDAMYWYRQDPGQGLRLIYYSQIVNDFQKGDIAEGYSVSREKKESFPLTVTSAQKNPTAFYLCASNTIGQGATNQPQHFGDGTRLSIL.

The V gene is TRBV2, the J gene TRBJ2-3, with TRBD2 identical over 10 bases. With V trimmed by 3 bases and J by 6 bases, 3 bases remained unmatched. CDR1 and CDR2 (germline): SNHLY, FYNNEI. CDR3 length: 14 amino acids. The CDR3 nucleotides read TGTGCCAGCAGTGATGGTAGCGGGGGGGATACGCAGTATTTT. Translated: CASSDGSGGDTQYF.

The chain recombines TRBV6-5 with TRBJ1-4; D not certain. The ends were cut back, 7 bases at V and 0 bases at J, with 12 bases in the middle. The CDR3 extends over 15 amino acids. Looked up from germline, CDR1 is MNHEY and CDR2 is SVGAGI. CDR3 sequence reads: CASKTQLATNEKLFF. CDR3 in DNA: TGTGCCAGCAAAACACAGCTTGCAACTAATGAAAAACTGTTTTTT.

This chain links TRBV27 with TRBJ1-1, with unresolved D. The CDR3 contains 13 residues. The germline gives CDR1 MNHEY, CDR2 SMNVEV (reference sequence). Trimming removed 6 bases at V and 4 bases at J, with 12 bases between. The CDR3 is CASRSGLITEAFF. The DNA of the CDR3 is TGTGCCAGCAGGTCAGGACTTATCACTGAAGCTTTCTTT.

The chain links TRBV5-4 to TRBJ1-2, with D maybe TRBD1 (6 bases). The germline CDR1 and CDR2 sequences are SGHNT and YYREEE (reference sequence). The CDR3 is made up of 13 amino acids. Trimming cost V 4 bases and J 8 bases, with 15 bases left between them. The CDR3 region has the DNA TGTGCCAGCAGCAGCGAGGATGACAGGGGCTACACCTTC. This sequence encodes CASSSEDDRGYTF.

V is TRBV5-6 and J is TRBJ1-3, with 7 bases matching TRBD1. The CDR3 covers 12 residues. Trimming removed 6 bases from V and 7 bases from J; junction bases left unmatched: 4. From germline, CDR1 is SGHDT and CDR2 YYEEEE. This CDR3 reads CASNLQGNTIYF. The CDR3 DNA reads as TGTGCCAGCAACTTACAGGGGAACACCATATATTTT.

The count of this clone is one. The V call is TRBV6-5, the J call TRBJ2-5, with TRBD2 as a possible D gene (6 bases). Trimming shortened V by 2 bases and J by 7 bases, and 11 bases separated the two germline ends. This CDR3 comprises 13 residues. Per the germline V gene, CDR1 is MNHEY and CDR2 is SVGAGI. CDR3 nucleotides: TGTGCCAGCAGTTACAGGGACTCATTGACCCAGTACTTC. It specifies CASSYRDSLTQYF.

In this sample, this clone turned up once. This chain uses TRBV24-1 with TRBJ1-2; 9 bases map to TRBD1. Germline lookup yields CDR1 KGHDR and CDR2 SFDVKD. The CDR3 runs 15 residues. V lost 3 bases to trimming and J lost 4 bases; unmatched junction nucleotides: 5. The CDR3 DNA is TGTGCCACCAGTGATCCTACAGGGGGCGGCTATGGCTACACCTTC. This sequence encodes CATSDPTGGGYGYTF.

This chain uses TRBV27 with TRBJ2-7; TRBD2 might be the D (5 bases). Looked up from germline, CDR1 is MNHEY and CDR2 is SMNVEV (reference sequence). V was trimmed by 2 bases and J by 3 bases, leaving 8 bases between them. The CDR3 runs to 13 residues. The CDR3 spells CASSLAGLYEQYF. Written as DNA, the CDR3 is TGTGCCAGCAGTTTAGCAGGACTCTACGAGCAGTACTTC.

This clone was recorded only once. J is TRBJ1-2 and V is TRBV15, with D perhaps matching TRBD1 (6 bases). Germline assignment: CDR1 LNHNV and CDR2 YYDKDF (reference sequence). The germline V and J ends were trimmed by 3 bases and 5 bases, with 13 bases remaining between them. This CDR3 comprises 14 residues. CDR3 bases: TGTGCCACCAGCAGTACTCAGGGGTATTATGGCTACACCTTC. Its protein is CATSSTQGYYGYTF.

The gene calls are TRBV6-2 or TRBV6-3 and TRBJ2-6, with D unclear. The CDR3 contains 16 residues. V lost 4 bases, J lost 0 bases, and 10 bases lay in between. CDR1 is MNHEY, CDR2 SVGEGT, per germline. The CDR3 nucleotides are TGTGCCAGCAGTTCCACAGTTTTCTCTGGGGCCAACGTCCTGACTTTC. It translates to CASSSTVFSGANVLTF.

The chain employs TRBV5-1 and TRBJ1-1; D not certain. The CDR3 runs to 12 residues. Germline assignment: CDR1 SGHRS and CDR2 YFSETQ. The ends were cut back, 0 bases at V and 7 bases at J, with 7 bases in the middle. CDR3 residues: CASSLDGVEAFF. The CDR3 DNA reads as TGCGCCAGCAGCTTGGACGGGGTTGAAGCTTTCTTT.

Concerning this clone: The junction and the germline gene differ at one end; a read error may be behind it. This chain joins TRBV11-3 and TRBJ2-5; 8 bases align to TRBD2. This CDR3 comprises 13 residues. Looked up from germline, CDR1 is SGHNT and CDR2 is YENEEA. CDR3 sequence reads: CASSPAGRGGGNF. CDR3 nucleotides: TGTGCCAGCAGCCCCGCAGGCCGTGGCGGGGGGAACTTC.

This chain links TRBV6-5 with TRBJ1-2; 7 nucleotides match TRBD1. CDR1 and CDR2 (germline): MNHEY, SVGAGI. The CDR3 extends over 13 amino acids. The junction had 10 bases not matched to a gene; V was cut back by 11 bases and J by 4 bases. CDR3 in amino acids: CAGLDRKLYGYTF. CDR3 nucleotide sequence: TGTGCCGGTTTGGACAGGAAACTCTATGGCTACACCTTC.

The rearrangement links TRBV11-2 to TRBJ1-6, with TRBD1 as a possible D gene (5 bases). Germline V CDR1 and CDR2: SGHAT, FQNNGV. V was cut by 5 bases and J by 10 bases, with 15 bases left in between. This CDR3 spans 14 amino acids. This chain's CDR3 is CASSPGGWDSPLHF. The CDR3 DNA reads as TGTGCCAGCAGCCCCGGGGGGTGGGACTCACCCCTCCACTTT.

This clone was observed a single time. The chain uses TRBV11-2 and TRBJ2-7; TRBD1 agrees at 9 bases. V was clipped by 6 bases and J by 5 bases; unmatched bases: 5. CDR3 length equals 13 residues. Germline CDR1 is SGHAT and CDR2 is FQNNGV. Here the CDR3 reads CASSRDRANEQYF. CDR3 bases: TGTGCCAGCAGTCGGGACAGGGCGAACGAGCAGTACTTC.

This clone has just one count. The rearrangement joins TRBV4-2 to TRBJ2-7; D gene unclear. Trimming left V 0 bases short and J 3 bases short, with 9 bases between. The germline CDR1 and CDR2 sequences are LGHNA and YNFKEQ. This CDR3 is 14 amino acids long. This chain's CDR3 is CASSQDRTGYEQYF. As DNA, the CDR3 is TGTGCCAGCAGCCAAGATCGTACGGGCTACGAGCAGTACTTC.

The chain links TRBV4-1 to TRBJ2-4; 9 nucleotides line up with TRBD1. The germline V gene encodes CDR1 MGHRA and CDR2 YSYEKL. V gave up 2 bases and J gave up 0 bases; unmatched junction bases: 5. CDR3 length: 17 amino acids. Here the CDR3 DNA reads TGCGCCAGCAGCCAACCCAGACAGGGGGTAGCCAAAAACATTCAGTACTTC. Translating gives CASSQPRQGVAKNIQYF.

This sequence joins TRBV27 and TRBJ1-2; tentatively, D is TRBD1 (6 bases). CDR1 and CDR2 (germline): MNHEY, SMNVEV (reference sequence). Deletions cut 6 bases from V and 8 bases from J, with 16 bases between. The CDR3 sequence is 13 residues long. CDR3 sequence: CASSTHREGGYTF. DNA for the CDR3: TGTGCCAGCAGCACTCACAGGGAAGGAGGCTACACCTTC.

This chain joins TRBV5-1 and TRBJ1-6; D is possibly TRBD1 (5 bases). Germline CDR1 and CDR2: SGHRS and YFSETQ. Trimming took 1 base from V and 1 from J, leaving 9 bases between them. CDR3 length equals 16 residues. This CDR3 is CASSLSGGSYNSPLHF. CDR3 bases: TGCGCCAGCAGCTTGTCCGGGGGATCCTATAATTCACCCCTCCACTTT.